The source of this T cell receptor (beta chain) is a study of identical twins. Study outcomes and limitations: Cord blood beta clonotypes that were abundant carried fewer insertions, and memory repertoires showed no such trend.

Healthy Caucasian individuals made up all the donors. Using its own MiXCR run on the 5' RACE reads, TCRdb lists one record per CDR3 protein. The sample includes 310,000 or so distinct CDR3 sequences, 7.5% to 9.5% seen only once; the top ten take roughly 6.4%. In regard to this clonotype: Its specificity is unknown.

The V and J ends lost 2 bases and 0 bases respectively, with 12 bases between them. CDR1 and CDR2 (germline): SGHRS, YFSETQ. The CDR3 is 15 residues long. The same data also went into a second study, on yellow fever vaccine responses in identical twins.

The specimen sequenced was CD8+ T cells sorted from blood. The clonotype was recovered from a woman aged 18-29 years in good health. The chain links TRBV5-1 to TRBJ2-7; maybe TRBD1 (6 bases). The CDR3 bases are TGCGCCAGCAGCTTTGGGGACATAAGCTCCTACGAGCAGTACTTC. It specifies CASSFGDISSYEQYF.